These 17 T cell receptor beta chains originate from one sample sequenced in a study of patients and donors after allogeneic stem cell transplantation. TCRdb re-derived calls from the RT-PCR reads in MiXCR, one entry per CDR3 protein. Of more than 850,000 distinct CDR3 sequences listed, more than 15% are singletons. The specimen was blood, either unsorted or a sorted T cell fraction (not recorded which). These receptors all stem from a human donor who was either an allogeneic HSCT recipient or a stem cell or donor lymphocyte infusion donor (not recorded which). It is not recorded whose cells these are; they may come from a transplant donor.

This clonotype was detected only a few times. This sequence joins TRBV5-5 and TRBJ2-1; D tentatively reads TRBD1 or TRBD2 (5 bases each). The CDR3 contains 14 residues. Trimming left V 5 bases short and J 3 bases short, with 12 bases between. CDR1 is SGHKS, CDR2 YYEKEE, per germline (reference sequence). Here the CDR3 DNA reads TGTGCCAGCAGGGGCATTGGGGGCTACAATGAGCAGTTCTTC. This gives the protein CASRGIGGYNEQFF.

V usage is TRBV9 and J usage is TRBJ1-1; 9 bases are a match to TRBD1. With 0 bases clipped from V and 0 bases from J, the junction kept 6 bases outside the gene matches. Germline V gene sequence: CDR1 SGDLS, CDR2 YYNGEE. This CDR3 region has 17 residues. The CDR3 nucleotides are TGTGCCAGCAGCGTAGCGACAGGGGGGTACATGAACACTGAAGCTTTCTTT. Encoded protein: CASSVATGGYMNTEAFF. The full variable domain, its missing parts supplied by reference TRBV9 and TRBJ1-1, is DSGVTQTPKHLITATGQRVTLRCSPRSGDLSVYWYQQSLDQGLQFLIQYYNGEERAKGNILERFSAQQFPDLHSELNLSSLELGDSALYFCASSVATGGYMNTEAFFGQGTRLTVV.

The chain uses TRBV6-5 and TRBJ2-2, with 12 positions matching TRBD2. This CDR3 contains 16 residues. Germline V lookup: CDR1 MNHEY, CDR2 SVGAGI. The V gene end was trimmed by 3 bases and the J gene end by 9 bases; junction bases not matched to a gene: 8. Here the CDR3 DNA reads TGTGCCAGCAGTTATCCGGCTAGCGGGGGGGCCCGGGAGCTGTTTTTT. This encodes CASSYPASGGARELFF.

This clonotype has just a few counts. This rearrangement joins TRBV12-3 or TRBV12-4 to TRBJ2-6; D not resolved. Trimming shortened V by 5 bases and J by 1 base, and 9 bases separated the two germline ends. This CDR3 has 15 amino acids. CDR3: CASSPRASGANVLTF. The CDR3 DNA reads as TGTGCCAGCAGTCCCCGAGCGTCTGGGGCCAACGTCCTGACTTTC.

The chain couples TRBV12-5 to TRBJ2-1; 14 bases match TRBD2. Germline V gives CDR1 LGHNT, CDR2 FRNRAP. V shed 1 base and J 0 bases; nucleotides not matched to a gene: 11. The CDR3 covers 21 residues. The CDR3 loop is CASGLAGLAGGRRSSYNEQFF. As DNA, the CDR3 is TGTGCTAGTGGTTTGGCAGGACTAGCGGGAGGCCGCAGGAGCTCCTACAATGAGCAGTTCTTC.

The gene calls are TRBV12-3 or TRBV12-4 and TRBJ1-2, with TRBD1 as a possible D gene (5 bases). This CDR3 is built from 14 residues. V lost 3 bases and J 3 bases, leaving 11 bases between the germline ends. The CDR3 DNA sequence: TGTGCCAGCAGTTTGGGGGTAAGCGACTATGGCTACACCTTC. Translated, it gives CASSLGVSDYGYTF.

The genes are TRBV14 and TRBJ2-5; possible D gene TRBD1, 6 bases. The V gene's germline CDR1 is SGHDN and CDR2 FVKESK. This CDR3 is 16 amino acids long. Trimming cost V 4 bases and J 0 bases, with 15 bases left between them. CDR3 DNA: TGTGCCAGCAGCCTTAGACAGGATCTGTACCAAGAGACCCAGTACTTC. Translation: CASSLRQDLYQETQYF.

This clonotype appeared a few times. This CDR3 reads CAWSVPGSSIGEQYF. The CDR3 nucleotides are TGTGCCTGGAGTGTCCCCGGGTCGTCGATTGGCGAGCAGTACTTC. The V call is TRBV30, the J call TRBJ2-7, with D hard to call. V gave up 0 bases and J gave up 6 bases, with 18 bases separating them. CDR1 GTSNPN and CDR2 SVGIG come from the germline V gene (reference sequence). The CDR3 consists of 15 residues.

The chain uses TRBV11-2 and TRBJ2-1; D is possibly TRBD2 (6 bases). The germline V gene has CDR1 SGHAT and CDR2 FQNNGV. CDR3 length equals 14 residues. V was shortened by 8 bases and J by 6 bases, with 17 bases between the two germline ends. The CDR3 DNA is TGTGCCAGCCAGAAAATAGGAGGGCCCAATGAGCAGTTCTTC. It yields the protein CASQKIGGPNEQFF. Full variable domain (rest looked up from reference TRBV11-2 and TRBJ2-1): EAGVAQSPRYKIIEKRQSVAFWCNPISGHATLYWYQQILGQGPKLLIQFQNNGVVDDSQLPKDRFSAERLKGVDSTLKIQPAKLEDSAVYLCASQKIGGPNEQFFGPGTRLTVL.

This clonotype has a handful of counts. The chain carries TRBV7-2 and TRBJ1-4; no definite D call. Germline CDR1 SGHTA, CDR2 FQGNSA. The germline V and J ends were trimmed by 2 bases and 7 bases, with 5 bases remaining between them. This CDR3 is built from 12 residues. In DNA, the CDR3 is TGTGCCAGCAGCTTAAATGGTGAAAAACTGTTTTTT. Amino acid sequence: CASSLNGEKLFF.

The chain employs TRBV6-5 and TRBJ2-3; no firm D call. The CDR3 length is 15 residues. Germline CDR1 MNHEY, CDR2 SVGAGI. V lost 2 bases and J 0 bases, leaving 9 bases between the germline ends. The CDR3, as DNA: TGTGCCAGCAGTTACAGACTTTATAGCACAGATACGCAGTATTTT. It translates to CASSYRLYSTDTQYF.

The chain recombines TRBV7-9 with TRBJ2-3; D call uncertain. Trimming stripped 4 bases from V and 1 base from J, with 15 bases between. Germline values: CDR1 SEHNR, CDR2 FQNEAQ (reference sequence). This CDR3 is 16 amino acids long. The CDR3 bases are TGTGCCAGCAGCTGGACCCTTAGGGATCGCACAGATACGCAGTATTTT. Encoded protein: CASSWTLRDRTDTQYF.

This chain connects TRBV12-3 or TRBV12-4 to TRBJ1-2; D is perhaps TRBD1 (6 bases). The CDR3 runs 14 residues. The V end was cut by 2 bases, the J end by 8 bases, with 15 bases between. The CDR3 protein is CASSLWQGLGGYTF. For the CDR3, the DNA is TGTGCCAGCAGTTTATGGCAGGGGTTGGGAGGCTACACCTTC.

This clonotype has ten or more counts. The CDR3 reads CASSFQGTEAFF. In DNA, the CDR3 is TGTGCCAGCAGTTTTCAGGGCACTGAAGCTTTCTTT. The V gene is TRBV12-3 or TRBV12-4, the J gene TRBJ1-1; D may be TRBD1 (5 bases). V lost 3 bases, J lost 4 bases, and 6 bases lay in between. The CDR3 is 12 residues long.

Only a few counts were recorded for this clonotype. The V call is TRBV2, the J call TRBJ1-5; D remains ambiguous. V lost 4 bases, J lost 1 base, and 11 bases lay in between. CDR1 SNHLY and CDR2 FYNNEI come from the germline V gene. The CDR3 is 15 amino acids. CDR3 DNA: TGTGCCAGCAGTGTCGGAGGGTGGAGCAATCAGCCCCAGCATTTT. Translating it yields CASSVGGWSNQPQHF. Full variable domain (outside the CDR3, taken from reference TRBV2 and TRBJ1-5): EPEVTQTPSHQVTQMGQEVILRCVPISNHLYFYWYRQILGQKVEFLVSFYNNEISEKSEIFDDQFSVERPDGSNFTLKIRSTKLEDSAMYFCASSVGGWSNQPQHFGDGTRLSIL.

This clonotype was seen more than once but under ten times. V is TRBV29-1 and J is TRBJ1-2, with D uncertain. The V and J ends lost 3 bases and 7 bases respectively, with 9 bases between them. The length of the CDR3 is 11 residues. Germline loops: CDR1 SQVTM, CDR2 ANQGSEA. The CDR3 region is CSVDAAGGYTF. CDR3 DNA: TGCAGCGTTGACGCCGCCGGTGGCTACACCTTC.

This clonotype was counted only a few times. V gene TRBV12-3 or TRBV12-4 combines with J gene TRBJ2-1; possibly TRBD1 for D (6 bases). The CDR3 covers 16 residues. The germline V and J ends were trimmed by 5 bases and 0 bases, with 14 bases remaining between them. The CDR3 bases are TGTGCCAGCAGTCCCCTTACAGGGTCCTCCTACAATGAGCAGTTCTTC. It is translated as CASSPLTGSSYNEQFF.